The clone carrying this T cell receptor beta chain has a single count. Its target is not known. Peripheral blood, together with lesional scalp punch biopsies, was collected from alopecia areata patients. The data stem from a study of CD8+ T cells in alopecia areata. Study-wide points: Clarity of TCR sharing across patients fell short of that in mice, possibly HLA-related. The study also sequences resident alphabeta T cells of normal skin in scalp samples.

V gave up 4 bases and J gave up 7 bases, with 25 bases separating them. Per the germline V gene, CDR1 is MNHEY and CDR2 is SMNVEV (reference sequence). The CDR3 covers 17 residues. Extracted RNA was reverse transcribed into cDNA, the sequencing template. TCRdb's copy holds only in-frame clones and misses some; the assay was immunoSEQ multiplex PCR. The sample lists roughly 35,000 clones, 55% occurring once. The sample taken for sequencing was NKG2D-high CD8+ T cells sorted from blood. The sequence was obtained from a human donor with alopecia areata. The V and J genes are TRBV27 and TRBJ1-2; D is possibly TRBD1 (6 bases). The CDR3 DNA reads TGTGCCAGCAGTTCGTTGAGAGCGTCGGGCAGGGGAGCTGGCTACACCTTC. Translation gives CASSSLRASGRGAGYTF.